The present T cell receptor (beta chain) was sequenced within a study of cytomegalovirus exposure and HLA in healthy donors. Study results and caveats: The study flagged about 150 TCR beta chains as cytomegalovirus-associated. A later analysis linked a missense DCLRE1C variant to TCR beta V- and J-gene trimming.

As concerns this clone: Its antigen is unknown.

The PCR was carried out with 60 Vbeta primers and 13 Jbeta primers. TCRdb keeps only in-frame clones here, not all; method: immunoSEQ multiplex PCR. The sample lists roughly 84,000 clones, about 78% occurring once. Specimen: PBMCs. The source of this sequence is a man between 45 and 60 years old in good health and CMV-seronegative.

CDR3 coding DNA: TGTGCCAGCAGCCGGGACAGGGATGGAGAGCAGTACTTC. Its translation: CASSRDRDGEQYF. The chain has TRBV6-5 and TRBJ2-7, with 9 bases identical to TRBD1. The CDR3 length is 13 residues. CDR1 and CDR2 (germline): MNHEY, SVGAGI. Germline trimming cut 6 bases from V and 7 bases from J; bases unmatched to any gene: 7.